The 2 T cell receptor beta chains listed next were all sequenced from one sample in a study of T cell repertoires in cytomegalovirus infection. In TCRdb, the reads were re-called with MiXCR into one record per CDR3 protein. The sample has about 150,000 distinct CDR3 sequences, around a quarter seen once. Sequencing was carried out using PBMCs. The receptors were gathered from a human donor in good health (CMV status not recorded). Some clones in this sample may be carry-over from other donors' samples.

The table lists this clonotype with many counts. V usage is TRBV7-2 and J usage is TRBJ1-5; 7 bases match TRBD1. V dropped 6 bases and J dropped 7; count of bases not matched to a gene: 9. The CDR3 is made up of 14 amino acids. CDR1 SGHTA and CDR2 FQGNSA come from the germline V gene. CDR3 region: CASSPQGGRQPQHF. CDR3 in DNA: TGTGCCAGCAGTCCGCAGGGGGGAAGACAGCCCCAGCATTTT.

This clonotype was seen more than once but under ten times. The rearrangement uses TRBV19 and TRBJ2-7; 7 nucleotides agree with TRBD1. CDR3 size: 14 residues. The germline gives CDR1 LNHDA, CDR2 SQIVND (reference sequence). V gave up 3 bases and J gave up 2 bases; unmatched junction bases: 4. CDR3 sequence (DNA): TGTGCCAGTAGTATTAACAGGGGCGCCTACGAGCAGTACTTC. This translates into CASSINRGAYEQYF.